The 5 T cell receptor beta chains presented below share a single source sample, sequenced in a study of blood T cell repertoires in COVID-19. This table comes from immunoSEQ multiplex PCR, and its TCRdb copy is limited to in-frame clones, with some not included. The data hold approximately 150,000 clones, with around 90% observed a single time. Material: peripheral blood. All receptors come from a woman between 45 and 60 years old with acute or convalescent COVID-19.

A remark on this clone: The sample has other DNA sequences that encode this CDR3 too. V and J are TRBV5-1 and TRBJ1-4; 8 bases align to TRBD1. J lost 0 bases, V lost 3 bases, and 4 bases had no gene match. The germline V gene encodes CDR1 SGHRS and CDR2 YFSETQ. CDR3 size: 16 residues. The CDR3 sequence is CASSSQGASTNEKLFF. CDR3 coding DNA: TGCGCCAGCAGCTCTCAGGGGGCGTCAACTAATGAAAAACTGTTTTTT. The entire variable domain, with the rest obtained from reference TRBV5-1 and TRBJ1-4, is as follows: KAGVTQTPRYLIKTRGQQVTLSCSPISGHRSVSWYQQTPGQGLQFLFEYFSETQRNKGNFPGRFSGRQFSNSRSEMNVSTLELGDSALYLCASSSQGASTNEKLFFGSGTQLSVL.

This chain links TRBV19 with TRBJ2-7; no clear D. Trimming removed 1 base from V and 5 bases from J, with 12 bases in between. This CDR3 has 14 residues. CDR1 LNHDA and CDR2 SQIVND come from the germline V gene (reference sequence). CDR3 sequence (DNA): TGTGCCAGTAGTATAGTGCCAGGTCTCCACGAGCAGTACTTC. It codes for CASSIVPGLHEQYF.

This clone was observed a single time. The CDR3 loop reads CASSIKGSYEQYF. CDR3 in DNA: TGTGCCAGTAGTATAAAGGGGTCCTACGAGCAGTACTTC. V usage is TRBV19 and J usage is TRBJ2-7, with D possibly matching TRBD1 (5 bases). The CDR3 consists of 13 residues. The V and J ends lost 2 bases and 1 base respectively, with 6 bases between them. CDR1 is LNHDA, CDR2 SQIVND, per germline (reference sequence).

The chain uses TRBV19 and TRBJ2-4; weak D call: TRBD2 (6 bases). CDR3 length: 15 residues. Germline V CDR1 and CDR2: LNHDA, SQIVND (reference sequence). The V gene lost 3 bases and the J gene lost 12 bases, with 21 bases spanning the gap. Here the CDR3 reads CASSMAGPTKSNQYF. CDR3 in DNA: TGTGCCAGTAGTATGGCGGGACCCACTAAAAGTAATCAGTACTTC.

This clone came up a few times. The chain couples TRBV14 to TRBJ1-4, with D uncertain. Germline V gene sequence: CDR1 SGHDN, CDR2 FVKESK. Deletions cut 4 bases from V and 2 bases from J, with 8 bases between. The CDR3 is made up of 14 amino acids. This CDR3 is CASSPRRTNEKLFF. The CDR3, as DNA: TGTGCCAGCAGCCCCCGCAGGACTAATGAAAAACTGTTTTTT.